The rows below give T cell receptor beta chains drawn from one sample of a study of T cell repertoires in cytomegalovirus infection. These receptors lack a known antigen. TCRdb passed the reads through MiXCR, listing each CDR3 protein once. The table has a few hundred thousand distinct CDR3 sequences, around 20% seen once; the top ten hold under 25%. Specimen: cultured PBMCs, collected from culture after CMV antigen stimulation. The source of these receptors is a human donor in good health (CMV status not recorded). Some clones in this sample may be carry-over from other donors' samples. The CDR3 runs from the conserved cysteine through the conserved F or W. The D gene is left open where the match is weak. Size is stated for part of the rows, as once, few or many counts, or as a class when the clone is expanded.

abundance	d_gene	v_gene	j_gene	CDR3aa	CDR3nt
many	NA	TRBV7-2	TRBJ2-5	CASSYPTVEETQYF	TGTGCCAGCAGCTACCCAACGGTTGAAGAGACCCAGTACTTC
few	TRBD1	TRBV7-2	TRBJ1-4	CASSPRGQGSEKLFF	TGTGCCAGCAGCCCAAGGGGGCAGGGGAGCGAAAAACTGTTTTTT
NA	NA	TRBV6-6	TRBJ2-1	CASSYSSNQHHSSPYEQFF	TGTGCCAGCAGTTACTCTTCGAATCAACACCACTCATCGCCATATGAGCAGTTCTTC
NA	NA	TRBV24-1	TRBJ1-1	CATSDRGGNTEAFF	TGTGCCACCAGTGACAGAGGGGGGAACACTGAAGCTTTCTTT
few	NA	TRBV5-1	TRBJ1-1	CASSLSAGRVPRGEAFF	TGCGCCAGCAGCTTGAGTGCAGGGAGGGTGCCCCGCGGTGAAGCTTTCTTT
once	NA	TRBV29-1	TRBJ1-1	CSVEVGGVGTEAFF	TGCAGCGTTGAAGTGGGCGGGGTGGGCACTGAAGCTTTCTTT
NA	TRBD2	TRBV12-3/TRBV12-4	TRBJ2-5	CASNLAGVGTQYF	TGTGCCAGCAACCTAGCGGGAGTGGGGACCCAGTACTTC
NA	TRBD2	TRBV20-1	TRBJ2-7	CSARATGTSGTEQYF	TGCAGTGCTAGGGCGACCGGGACTAGCGGGACCGAGCAGTACTTC
few	TRBD1	TRBV7-9	TRBJ1-6	CASSFRDRDNSPLHF	TGTGCCAGCAGCTTCCGGGACAGAGATAATTCACCCCTCCACTTT
NA	TRBD2	TRBV7-2	TRBJ2-1	CASSSHIAGARNEQFF	TGTGCCAGCAGCTCCCACATAGCGGGAGCTCGCAATGAGCAGTTCTTC
few	NA	TRBV25-1	TRBJ1-3	CASRSRGVSGNTIYF	TGTGCCAGCAGGTCCAGGGGCGTCTCTGGAAACACCATATATTTT
few	NA	TRBV7-2	TRBJ2-5	CASSPNQVETQYF	TGTGCCAGCAGCCCGAATCAGGTGGAGACCCAGTACTTC
many	NA	TRBV10-3	TRBJ2-1	CAIRPASRKHNEQFF	TGTGCCATCCGCCCAGCGAGTAGGAAGCACAATGAGCAGTTCTTC
NA	NA	TRBV25-1	TRBJ2-4	CASSGAGKAKNIQYF	TGTGCCAGCAGTGGGGCGGGAAAAGCCAAAAACATTCAGTACTTC
NA	TRBD2	TRBV5-6	TRBJ2-3	CASSFVAGESTDTQYF	TGTGCCAGCAGCTTTGTAGCGGGAGAGAGCACAGATACGCAGTATTTT
few	TRBD1	TRBV20-1	TRBJ2-2	CSARIGQGAGELFF	TGCAGTGCTAGAATAGGTCAGGGGGCCGGGGAGCTGTTTTTT
NA	NA	TRBV6-2/TRBV6-3	TRBJ2-5	CASSYYRGGETQYF	TGTGCCAGCAGTTACTACAGGGGAGGAGAGACCCAGTACTTC
NA	NA	TRBV28	TRBJ2-2	CASREGASTGELFF	TGTGCCAGCAGGGAGGGAGCGTCCACCGGGGAGCTGTTTTTT
many	TRBD2	TRBV7-8	TRBJ2-3	CASSFVAGGTDTQYF	TGTGCCAGCAGCTTTGTAGCGGGAGGCACAGATACGCAGTATTTT
NA	NA	TRBV10-3	TRBJ2-1	CATLNSDSRNEQFF	TGTGCCACCCTTAACTCGGACAGCCGAAATGAGCAGTTCTTC
many	TRBD2	TRBV7-8	TRBJ2-1	CASSLLPSSGRNEQFF	TGTGCCAGCAGCTTATTACCGTCTAGCGGGAGGAATGAGCAGTTCTTC
NA	TRBD1	TRBV9	TRBJ1-1	CASSVVTGRGGPEAFF	TGTGCCAGCAGCGTAGTGACAGGCAGGGGGGGGCCTGAAGCTTTCTTT
NA	NA	TRBV19	TRBJ1-5	CASTLVNSNQPQHF	TGTGCCAGTACTCTGGTTAATAGCAATCAGCCCCAGCATTTT
many	NA	TRBV12-3/TRBV12-4	TRBJ2-1	CASSPSNVGRTYNEQFF	TGTGCCAGCAGTCCATCCAATGTGGGGCGCACCTACAATGAGCAGTTCTTC
once	TRBD1	TRBV30	TRBJ1-4	CAWSATGALNEKLFF	TGTGCCTGGAGTGCGACAGGGGCGCTTAATGAAAAACTGTTTTTT
NA	TRBD2	TRBV11-2	TRBJ2-1	CASSPRPMTSGRDNEQFF	TGTGCCAGCAGCCCTCGACCCATGACTAGCGGGAGGGACAATGAGCAGTTCTTC
NA	TRBD2	TRBV7-6	TRBJ2-2	CASSDLGLAGPGELFF	TGTGCCAGCAGCGACCTGGGACTAGCGGGTCCCGGGGAGCTGTTTTTT
NA	TRBD2	TRBV20-1	TRBJ2-3	CSADVAGTQYF	TGCAGTGCCGATGTAGCGGGAACGCAGTATTTT
NA	TRBD1	TRBV19	TRBJ1-1	CATDLPGQGPRAEAFF	TGTGCCACCGACCTCCCGGGACAGGGCCCGAGGGCTGAAGCTTTCTTT
many	NA	TRBV7-2	TRBJ1-4	CASSEGTVATNEKLFF	TGTGCCAGCAGCGAAGGGACGGTTGCAACTAATGAAAAACTGTTTTTT
many	TRBD1	TRBV28	TRBJ1-6	CASSLPGQSSYNSPLHF	TGTGCCAGCAGTTTGCCGGGACAGAGCTCCTATAATTCACCCCTCCACTTT
many	TRBD2	TRBV7-8	TRBJ2-2	CASSRRRLADTGELFF	TGTGCCAGCAGCCGTCGACGACTAGCAGACACCGGGGAGCTGTTTTTT
NA	TRBD1	TRBV30	TRBJ1-2	CAWTPGTGAYGYTF	TGTGCCTGGACGCCAGGGACAGGGGCCTATGGCTACACCTTC
many	TRBD2	TRBV12-3/TRBV12-4	TRBJ2-1	CASSLSGGRENEQFF	TGTGCCAGCAGTTTGTCGGGGGGGAGAGAAAATGAGCAGTTCTTC
once	NA	TRBV19	TRBJ1-1	CASSPGTLTEAFF	TGTGCCAGTAGTCCCGGGACGTTGACTGAAGCTTTCTTT
many	NA	TRBV7-9	TRBJ2-1	CASSPVESGGEQFF	TGTGCCAGCAGCCCGGTTGAGTCAGGCGGTGAGCAGTTCTTC
NA	NA	TRBV27	TRBJ2-2	CASRPFRGINGELFF	TGTGCCAGCCGTCCCTTTAGGGGGATTAACGGGGAGCTGTTTTTT
many	NA	TRBV7-2	TRBJ2-5	CASSPDGKETQYF	TGTGCCAGCAGCCCAGACGGAAAAGAGACCCAGTACTTC
NA	NA	TRBV7-2	TRBJ2-3	CASSRYYGADTQYF	TGTGCCAGCAGCCGATACTACGGGGCAGATACGCAGTATTTT
many	TRBD2	TRBV7-8	TRBJ2-3	CASSPLAGGSTDTQYF	TGTGCCAGCAGTCCCCTAGCGGGAGGGAGCACAGATACGCAGTATTTT
many	TRBD2	TRBV7-2	TRBJ2-1	CASSLEAGYNEQFF	TGTGCCAGCAGCTTAGAAGCGGGATACAATGAGCAGTTCTTC
medium-sized	TRBD1	TRBV14	TRBJ2-7	CASSPDRVEQYF	TGTGCCAGCAGTCCGGACAGGGTGGAGCAGTACTTC
many	NA	TRBV12-3/TRBV12-4	TRBJ1-5	CASSLYGPYSNQPQHF	TGTGCCAGCAGTTTATATGGTCCCTATAGCAATCAGCCCCAGCATTTT
NA	NA	TRBV30	TRBJ2-5	CAWSVQGKETQYF	TGTGCCTGGAGTGTGCAGGGGAAAGAGACCCAGTACTTC
NA	TRBD2	TRBV7-6	TRBJ2-3	CASSTTGTSGRGDTQYF	TGTGCCAGCAGCACAACCGGGACTAGCGGGAGAGGGGATACGCAGTATTTT
NA	TRBD2	TRBV5-1	TRBJ2-1	CASSLPGLAGGNEQFF	TGCGCCAGCAGCTTACCGGGACTAGCGGGAGGCAATGAGCAGTTCTTC
NA	NA	TRBV6-5	TRBJ2-5	CASSSGLKETQYF	TGTGCCAGCAGCTCGGGACTTAAAGAGACCCAGTACTTC
few	TRBD2	TRBV7-9	TRBJ2-1	CASSLILAGVDNEQFF	TGTGCCAGCAGCCTTATACTAGCGGGAGTCGACAATGAGCAGTTCTTC
NA	NA	TRBV6-5	TRBJ2-7	CASSLFSYEQYF	TGTGCCAGCAGCCTCTTCTCCTACGAGCAGTACTTC